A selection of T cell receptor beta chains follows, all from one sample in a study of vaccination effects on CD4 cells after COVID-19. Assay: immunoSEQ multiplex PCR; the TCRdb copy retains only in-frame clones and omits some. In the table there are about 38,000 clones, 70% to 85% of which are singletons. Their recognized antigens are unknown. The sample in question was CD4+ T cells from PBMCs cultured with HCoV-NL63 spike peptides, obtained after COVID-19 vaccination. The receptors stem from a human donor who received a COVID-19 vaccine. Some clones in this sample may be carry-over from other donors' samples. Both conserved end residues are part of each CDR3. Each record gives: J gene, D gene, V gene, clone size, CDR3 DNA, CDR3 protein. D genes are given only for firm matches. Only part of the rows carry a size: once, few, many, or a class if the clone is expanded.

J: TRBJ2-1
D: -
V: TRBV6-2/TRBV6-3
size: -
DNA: TGTGCCAGCAGTTACCCGAGAGGGACTGAGCAGTTCTTC
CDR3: CASSYPRGTEQFF

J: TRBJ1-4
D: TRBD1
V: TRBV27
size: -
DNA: TGTGCCAGCAGCCCCGACGGCCCTAGGGGGCCTAATGAAAAACTGTTTTTT
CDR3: CASSPDGPRGPNEKLFF

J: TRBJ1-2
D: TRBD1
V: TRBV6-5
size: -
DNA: TGTGCCAGCAGCAGGACAGGGGCTGGTGGCTACACCTTC
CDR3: CASSRTGAGGYTF

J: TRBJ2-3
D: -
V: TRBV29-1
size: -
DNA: TGCAGCGGACTAAGCACAGATACGCAGTATTTT
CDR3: CSGLSTDTQYF

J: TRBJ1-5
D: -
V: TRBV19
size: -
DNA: TGTGCCAGTAGTATGGACATTACAGTCAATCAGCCCCAGCATTTT
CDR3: CASSMDITVNQPQHF

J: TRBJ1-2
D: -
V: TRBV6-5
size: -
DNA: TGTGCCAGCAGTTACTCGAGGCATATAAACTATGGCTACACCTTC
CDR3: CASSYSRHINYGYTF

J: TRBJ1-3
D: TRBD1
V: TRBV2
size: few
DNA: TGTGCCAGCAGTTCGACAGGGGGAGGTGGAAACACCATATATTTT
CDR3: CASSSTGGGGNTIYF

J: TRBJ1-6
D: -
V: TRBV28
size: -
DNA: TGTGCCAGCAGCTCCGATTGGGCCCGTGGTCACTTT
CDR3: CASSSDWARGHF

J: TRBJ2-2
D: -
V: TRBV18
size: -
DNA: TGTGCCAGCTCACCACGGGCCGACACCGGGGAGCTGTTTTTT
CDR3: CASSPRADTGELFF

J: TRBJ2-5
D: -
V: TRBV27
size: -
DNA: TGTGCCAGCAGTACCCCGACTCTTCAAGAGACCCAGTACTTC
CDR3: CASSTPTLQETQYF

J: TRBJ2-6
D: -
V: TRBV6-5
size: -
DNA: TGTGCCAGCAGTTACTTGGGGGGCTACGGGGCCAACGTCCTGACTTTC
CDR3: CASSYLGGYGANVLTF

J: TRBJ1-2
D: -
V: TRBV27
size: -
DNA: TGTGCCAGCAGGCGGAACAGGGCAGAGAATGGCTACACCTTC
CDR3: CASRRNRAENGYTF

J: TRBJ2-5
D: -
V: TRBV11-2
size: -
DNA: TGTGCCAGCAGCTTCTCCACAGGATTTTTGGAGACCCAGTACTTC
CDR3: CASSFSTGFLETQYF

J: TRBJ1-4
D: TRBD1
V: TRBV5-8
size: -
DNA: TGTGCCAGCAGCCCGACAGGGGGCCCTGAAAAACTGTTTTTT
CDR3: CASSPTGGPEKLFF

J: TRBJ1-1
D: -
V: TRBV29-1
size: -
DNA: TGCAGCGTTGGGGCAGAGCACACTGAAGCTTTCTTT
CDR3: CSVGAEHTEAFF

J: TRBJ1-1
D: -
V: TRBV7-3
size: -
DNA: TGTGCCAGCAGCTCCCACAGGGAGGGGGAAGCTTTCTTT
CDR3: CASSSHREGEAFF

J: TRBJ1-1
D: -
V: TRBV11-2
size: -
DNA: TGTGCCAGCAGCCCCCCAAGGAGACTGAACACTGAAGCTTTCTTT
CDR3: CASSPPRRLNTEAFF

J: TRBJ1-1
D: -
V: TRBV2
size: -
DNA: TGTGCCAGCAGTGAAGTGTGGCAGGGGAACACTGAAGCTTTCTTT
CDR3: CASSEVWQGNTEAFF

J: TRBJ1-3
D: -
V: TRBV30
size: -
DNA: TGTGCCTGGAGTAGGGAACAGGGTAACGGAAACACCATATATTTT
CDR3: CAWSREQGNGNTIYF

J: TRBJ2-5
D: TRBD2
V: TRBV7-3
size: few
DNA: TGTGCCAGCAGCGCACTAGCGGGGGTGGCGACCCAGTACTTC
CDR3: CASSALAGVATQYF

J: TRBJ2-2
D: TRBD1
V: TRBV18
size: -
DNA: TGTGCCAGCTCACCCACGCAGGGGGTAGTCACCGGGGAGCTGTTTTTT
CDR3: CASSPTQGVVTGELFF

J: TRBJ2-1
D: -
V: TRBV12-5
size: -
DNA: TGTGCTAGTGGTTTGGGGGCCGGATACAATGAGCAGTTCTTC
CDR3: CASGLGAGYNEQFF

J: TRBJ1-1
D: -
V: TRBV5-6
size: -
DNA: TGTGCCAGCAGCTCCACTTCCATACAGGGTGACATTGAAGCTTTCTTT
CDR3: CASSSTSIQGDIEAFF